This T cell receptor (beta chain) was captured in a study of blood T cell repertoires in COVID-19 (dated by TCRdb to about 2020). Regarding the study in general: Samples from collaborators originated in the United States, Italy and Spain and spanned both the acute and convalescent phases of COVID-19. The material from the prospective study consisted of cDNA or gDNA derived from T cells, B-cell-depleted T cells, or PBMCs. The dataset comprised deeply sampled blood TCRbeta repertoires from subjects exposed to, actively infected with, or recovered from COVID-19. Samples came from the ongoing ImmuneRACE study (first 160 participants) plus 1,254 subjects from 6 global collaborators. Where HLA class I and class II types were available, the types were taken from metadata supplied by the sample provider, not from assay-based typing. The repertoires were released in a freely available public database meant as a resource for research on the immune response to SARS-CoV-2. A de-identified subject ID, COVID-19 status, age in years and sex were almost always included in the sample metadata.

Regarding this clone: Its binding antigen is unknown. Per-nucleotide qualities are absent, and no much larger clonotype sits a single base away.

Broader findings and caveats from the paper: The amount of clinical and demographic metadata varied by source and participant and was provided uncurated.

TCRbeta CDR3 regions were amplified from genomic DNA by means of the immunoSEQ Assay, a bias-controlled multiplex PCR. The published analysis was carried out like this. The number of nucleated cells in each sample was estimated from the amplification of reference gene primers within the assay. Sequence reads were collapsed and filtered to measure the absolute abundance of every unique TCRbeta CDR3 rearrangement. For each sample, productive Simpson clonality was calculated as the square root of Simpson's diversity index across productive rearrangements. TCRdb limited this immuneACCESS table to in-frame rearrangements with V and J called. A share of clones is missing; checked studies link under half to unresolved V genes, and the rest is unexplained. V and J calls and clone size come straight from that table; D and trimming were deduced from the DNA. This sample comprises approximately 170,000 clones, roughly nine tenths of them detected only once. The biggest ten clones account for about 6.5% of the sample.

Collaborating institutions collected whole blood in K2EDTA tubes following their own protocols. Collaborator samples were shipped for TCRbeta analysis as frozen whole blood, isolated PBMCs, or DNA extracted from either sample type. CDR3 length: 16 amino acids, cysteine to phenylalanine. Only the CDR3 DNA is retained, 48 bases long and in frame from the first base. V has 4 bases trimmed and J has 1 base trimmed; junction bases matching no gene number 5. CDR1 and CDR2 are drawn from the germline V gene (reference sequence): MNHEY, SMNVEV. Input material: peripheral blood. The V gene is TRBV27 and the J gene is TRBJ1-2, with TRBD1 matching 11 junction bases. The receptor was derived from a woman of 80 years or more in a cohort sampled during active or convalescent COVID-19. The CDR3: CASSSRGQGVNYGYTF. The base sequence is TGTGCCAGCAGTTCCAGGGGACAGGGGGTTAACTATGGCTACACCTTC.